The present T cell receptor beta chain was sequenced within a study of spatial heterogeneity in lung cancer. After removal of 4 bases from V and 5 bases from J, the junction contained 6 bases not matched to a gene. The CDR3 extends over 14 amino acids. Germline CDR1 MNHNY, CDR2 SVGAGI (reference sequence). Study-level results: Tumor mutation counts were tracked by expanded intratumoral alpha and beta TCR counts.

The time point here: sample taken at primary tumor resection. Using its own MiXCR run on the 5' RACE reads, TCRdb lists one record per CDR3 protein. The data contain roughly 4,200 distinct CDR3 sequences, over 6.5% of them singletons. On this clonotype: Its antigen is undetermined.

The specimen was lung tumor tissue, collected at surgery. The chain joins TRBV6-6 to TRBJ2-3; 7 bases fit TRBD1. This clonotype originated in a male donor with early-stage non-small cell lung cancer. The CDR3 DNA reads TGTGCCAGCAGTTCCGGACAGGACGTAGATACGCAGTATTTT. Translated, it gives CASSSGQDVDTQYF.